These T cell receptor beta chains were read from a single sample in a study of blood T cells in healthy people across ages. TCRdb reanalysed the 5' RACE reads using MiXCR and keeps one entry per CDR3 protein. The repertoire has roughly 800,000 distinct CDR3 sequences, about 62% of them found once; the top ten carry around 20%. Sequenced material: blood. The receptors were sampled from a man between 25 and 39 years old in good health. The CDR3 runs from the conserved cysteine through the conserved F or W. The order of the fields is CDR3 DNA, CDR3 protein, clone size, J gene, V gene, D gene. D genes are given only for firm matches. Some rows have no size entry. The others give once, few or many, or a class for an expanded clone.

cdr3_nt: TGTGCCAGCAGGGGGACCGGGACAGGGAAACACGAGCAGTACTTC; cdr3_aa: CASRGTGTGKHEQYF; clone_size: .; j_call: TRBJ2-7; v_call: TRBV28; d_call: TRBD1
cdr3_nt: TGTGCCACCGGCGCTAGCGGTAGCACAGATACGCAGTATTTT; cdr3_aa: CATGASGSTDTQYF; clone_size: .; j_call: TRBJ2-3; v_call: TRBV27; d_call: TRBD2
cdr3_nt: TGTGCCAGCAGCGCCCGACAGGGGCTAGCGGACAATGAGCAGTTCTTC; cdr3_aa: CASSARQGLADNEQFF; clone_size: .; j_call: TRBJ2-1; v_call: TRBV7-6; d_call: .
cdr3_nt: TGCGCCAGCAGCTTAGCTCCCCCAGCGGGCCCCTCTTACGAGCAGTACTTC; cdr3_aa: CASSLAPPAGPSYEQYF; clone_size: .; j_call: TRBJ2-7; v_call: TRBV5-1; d_call: .
cdr3_nt: TGTGCCAGCAGCCCTAACCCGGCAGTCGAGCAGTACTTC; cdr3_aa: CASSPNPAVEQYF; clone_size: .; j_call: TRBJ2-7; v_call: TRBV7-2; d_call: .
cdr3_nt: TGCAGTGCTAGAGGGGGGGAACACTATGGCTACACCTTC; cdr3_aa: CSARGGEHYGYTF; clone_size: .; j_call: TRBJ1-2; v_call: TRBV20-1; d_call: .
cdr3_nt: TGTGCCAGCAGCTTAGCAGCGCAAAGATATAATTCACCCCTCCACTTT; cdr3_aa: CASSLAAQRYNSPLHF; clone_size: .; j_call: TRBJ1-6; v_call: TRBV7-9; d_call: .
cdr3_nt: TGCAGTGCTAGACCCCCCGTGGGGGAGAGTGGTGGCTACACCTTC; cdr3_aa: CSARPPVGESGGYTF; clone_size: many; j_call: TRBJ1-2; v_call: TRBV20-1; d_call: .
cdr3_nt: TGCAGCGTTCTCACGTTAGTGGGACGAGAGACCCAGTACTTC; cdr3_aa: CSVLTLVGRETQYF; clone_size: .; j_call: TRBJ2-5; v_call: TRBV29-1; d_call: .
cdr3_nt: TGTGCCAGCAGTTTACTGGCAGTAAACACTGAAGCTTTCTTT; cdr3_aa: CASSLLAVNTEAFF; clone_size: many; j_call: TRBJ1-1; v_call: TRBV12-3/TRBV12-4; d_call: .